What follows are 20 T cell receptor beta chains derived from one specimen sequenced in a study of cytomegalovirus exposure and HLA in healthy donors. With 60 Vbeta and 13 Jbeta primers, the PCR was carried out. This table comes from immunoSEQ multiplex PCR, and its TCRdb copy is limited to in-frame clones, with some not included. Among some 200,000 clones listed, roughly 87% were seen once. The specimen sequenced was PBMCs. The receptors here all came from a girl under three years old in good health and CMV-seronegative.

The DNA for the CDR3 is TGTGCCAGGATCCGACAGGTGAACACTGAAGCTTTCTTT. Amino acids: CARIRQVNTEAFF. V usage is TRBV14 and J usage is TRBJ1-1; D is possibly TRBD1 (6 bases). With 9 bases removed from V and 0 bases from J, the gap between germline ends came to 11 bases. CDR1 and CDR2 from the germline V gene are SGHDN and FVKESK. The CDR3 consists of 13 residues.

The V call is TRBV7-6, the J call TRBJ1-1; D ambiguous. The CDR3 totals 12 residues. In germline, CDR1 is SGHVS, CDR2 FNYEAQ. V dropped 3 bases and J dropped 7 bases, with 9 bases sitting between them. The DNA for the CDR3 is TGTGCCAGCAGCTTCCCCGGAGGTGAAGCTTTCTTT. Protein product: CASSFPGGEAFF.

This chain joins TRBV9 and TRBJ2-1, with 8 bases aligning to TRBD2. The CDR3 has 19 residues. The germline gives CDR1 SGDLS, CDR2 YYNGEE. The J segment lost 4 bases and the V segment lost 0 bases, leaving 15 bases of the junction unmatched. CDR3 nucleotides: TGTGCCAGCAGCGTAGCTCCCCAGGCGGGGGGTAGACCATACAATGAGCAGTTCTTC. This translates into CASSVAPQAGGRPYNEQFF.

Concerning this clone itself: The junction departs from the called germline gene at one end, perhaps through a read error. V usage is TRBV7-8 and J usage is TRBJ1-1; D unresolved. The CDR3 length is 14 residues. Germline V gives CDR1 SGHVS, CDR2 FQNEAQ. The CDR3 spells CASSLAGLNTEAFF. CDR3 sequence (DNA): TGTGCCAGCAGCCTAGCGGGCCTGAACACTGAAGCTTTCTTT.

This chain uses TRBV15 with TRBJ1-2, with TRBD1 matching 7 bases. The CDR3 is 17 residues long. Looked up from germline, CDR1 is LNHNV and CDR2 is YYDKDF (reference sequence). The V and J ends lost 3 bases and 5 bases, in that order; junction bases with no gene match: 15. CDR3 in DNA: TGTGCCACCAGCAGCGACTTAAGCCGGGACAGCAAATATGGCTACACCTTC. Translating it yields CATSSDLSRDSKYGYTF.

The V and J genes are TRBV4-1 and TRBJ2-3; 10 bases are shared with TRBD2. The CDR3 runs 18 residues. CDR1 and CDR2 (germline): MGHRA, YSYEKL. The trim removed 3 bases at V and 0 bases at J, leaving 9 bases unmatched. CDR3: CASSQVAGGRRSTDTQYF. The DNA of the CDR3 is TGCGCCAGCAGCCAGGTAGCGGGAGGTCGCCGTAGCACAGATACGCAGTATTTT.

The J gene is TRBJ2-7, the V gene TRBV4-1; tentative D call: TRBD2 (5 bases). The CDR3 is made up of 14 amino acids. Per the germline V gene, CDR1 is MGHRA and CDR2 is YSYEKL. The germline V and J ends were trimmed by 4 bases and 7 bases, with 17 bases remaining between them. CDR3 DNA sequence: TGCGCCAGCAGCCCACAACTAGGGCTGTTTGAGCAGTACTTC. Amino acids: CASSPQLGLFEQYF.

The CDR3 nucleotides are TGTGCCTGGAGTAAATCCAGGGACAGGGCCTATTACAATCAGCCCCAGCATTTT. Residues: CAWSKSRDRAYYNQPQHF. The rearrangement links TRBV30 to TRBJ1-5, with 9 bases aligning to TRBD1. The CDR3 loop spans 18 amino acids. With V trimmed by 2 bases and J by 3 bases, 14 bases remained unmatched. From germline, CDR1 is GTSNPN and CDR2 SVGIG (reference sequence).

The rearrangement joins TRBV13 to TRBJ1-3, with D perhaps TRBD1 (5 bases). Per the germline V gene, CDR1 is PRHDT and CDR2 is FYEKMQ (reference sequence). This CDR3 has 16 residues. Trimming took 2 bases from V and 0 from J, leaving 11 bases between them. For the CDR3, the DNA is TGTGCCAGCAGCTTATCCGACAGTCTCTCTGGAAACACCATATATTTT. Translating it yields CASSLSDSLSGNTIYF.

Only a few counts were recorded for this clone. This chain joins TRBV5-1 and TRBJ2-1; 11 bases match TRBD2. This CDR3 region has 20 residues. Germline values: CDR1 SGHRS, CDR2 YFSETQ. Trimming cost V 4 bases and J 0 bases; bases outside gene matches: 15. CDR3 in DNA: TGCGCCAGCAGCCCAGGGACTAGCGGAACCAGTTCCAGCTCCTACAATGAGCAGTTCTTC. It yields the protein CASSPGTSGTSSSSYNEQFF.

The CDR3 DNA sequence: TGTGCCAGCAGCCAAGACAGGGCCGTGGATACGCAGTATTTT. The encoded protein is CASSQDRAVDTQYF. V gene TRBV4-2 combines with J gene TRBJ2-3; the D gene is possibly TRBD1 (5 bases). Germline V gene data show CDR1 as LGHNA and CDR2 as YNFKEQ. The CDR3 runs to 14 residues. V shed 0 bases and J shed 6 bases, with 10 bases lying between them.

The genes are TRBV25-1 and TRBJ1-2; 7 nucleotides line up with TRBD1. CDR1 is MGHDK, CDR2 SYGVNS, per germline. The CDR3 consists of 14 residues. Trimming removed 4 bases from V and 5 bases from J; junction bases left unmatched: 7. The CDR3 loop reads CASSVLDRDYGYTF. Written as DNA, the CDR3 is TGTGCCAGCAGTGTCCTAGACAGGGATTATGGCTACACCTTC.

V usage is TRBV5-6 and J usage is TRBJ2-7, with 8 nucleotides matching TRBD1. CDR1 and CDR2 (germline): SGHDT, YYEEEE. The CDR3 is made up of 13 amino acids. The ends lost 5 bases at V and 3 bases at J; junction bases unmatched: 4. The CDR3 region is CASRYRGSYEQYF. DNA for the CDR3: TGTGCCAGCAGATACAGGGGGAGCTACGAGCAGTACTTC. Full variable domain (rest looked up from reference TRBV5-6 and TRBJ2-7): DAGVTQSPTHLIKTRGQQVTLRCSPKSGHDTVSWYQQALGQGPQFIFQYYEEEERQRGNFPDRFSGHQFPNYSSELNVNALLLGDSALYLCASRYRGSYEQYFGPGTRLTVT.

The J gene is TRBJ2-5, the V gene TRBV7-9; D is ambiguous. Germline V lookup: CDR1 SEHNR, CDR2 FQNEAQ (reference sequence). This CDR3 contains 13 residues. V was pared by 2 bases and J by 5 bases, with 9 bases between. The CDR3 sequence is CASSLFSRETQYF. The CDR3 DNA is TGTGCCAGCAGCTTATTTTCCCGGGAGACCCAGTACTTC.

This clone was recorded once. V is TRBV5-4 and J is TRBJ2-7; 9 bases are shared with TRBD1. CDR1 is SGHNT and CDR2 is YYREEE in the germline V gene (reference sequence). The CDR3 extends over 14 amino acids. V trimming: 0 bases; J trimming: 2 bases; junction bases outside the gene matches: 0. The CDR3 DNA follows: TGTGCCAGCAGCTTGGACAGGGGGCCCTACGAGCAGTACTTC. Translating it yields CASSLDRGPYEQYF.

The rearrangement uses TRBV10-2 and TRBJ1-2; TRBD1 might be the D (6 bases). The CDR3 sequence is 15 residues long. The V and J ends lost 3 bases and 1 base respectively, with 12 bases between them. CDR1 is WSHSY and CDR2 is SAAADI in the germline V gene. CDR3 sequence reads: CASSDEGELNYGYTF. In DNA, the CDR3 is TGCGCCAGCAGTGATGAGGGGGAACTTAACTATGGCTACACCTTC.

V usage is TRBV7-6 and J usage is TRBJ2-1, with D possibly being TRBD1 (6 bases). The CDR3 has 15 amino acids. Looked up from germline, CDR1 is SGHVS and CDR2 is FNYEAQ. V was trimmed by 4 bases and J by 3 bases, leaving 13 bases between them. Here the CDR3 reads CASSSTGLYYNEQFF. DNA for the CDR3: TGTGCCAGCAGCTCCACAGGGCTCTACTACAATGAGCAGTTCTTC.

V usage is TRBV19 and J usage is TRBJ2-1, with 10 bases fitting TRBD2. CDR1 is LNHDA, CDR2 SQIVND, per germline (reference sequence). The CDR3 is 15 residues long. V shed 4 bases and J 3 bases; nucleotides not matched to a gene: 3. The CDR3 DNA is TGTGCCAGTAGTACTAGCGGGAGCCACTACAATGAGCAGTTCTTC. It yields the protein CASSTSGSHYNEQFF.

This chain connects TRBV5-1 to TRBJ1-2; D remains unclear. Germline assignment: CDR1 SGHRS and CDR2 YFSETQ. V shed 0 bases and J shed 2 bases, with 26 bases lying between them. This CDR3 comprises 20 residues. The CDR3 DNA follows: TGCGCCAGCAGCTTGGACCCGCCCGTGAGACAATTCCCCATGAACTATGGCTACACCTTC. Protein: CASSLDPPVRQFPMNYGYTF.

The chain has TRBV4-2 and TRBJ2-7; a possible D gene is TRBD2 (5 bases). The ends were cut back, 1 base at V and 1 base at J, with 17 bases in the middle. The germline V gene encodes CDR1 LGHNA and CDR2 YNFKEQ. The CDR3 runs 17 residues. The CDR3 region is CASSQVFVGSLSYEQYF. The CDR3 DNA reads TGTGCCAGCAGCCAAGTATTTGTGGGGAGCCTTTCCTACGAGCAGTACTTC.